The rows below give T cell receptor beta chains drawn from one sample of a study of blood T cell repertoires in COVID-19. The assay was immunoSEQ multiplex PCR, and TCRdb's table has in-frame clones only and misses some. The data hold approximately 90,000 clones, with 80% to 90% observed a single time. The sequenced material came from peripheral blood. Receptor source: a woman aged 80 or older with acute or convalescent COVID-19. CDR3s include the opening cysteine and the closing phenylalanine or tryptophan. Fields, in order: J gene, V gene, CDR3 protein.

TRBJ1-1,TRBV30,CAYSGSGEAFF
TRBJ1-6,TRBV5-1,CASSEGGRDSNSPLHF
TRBJ2-1,TRBV30,CAWTNRGNEQFF
TRBJ2-7,TRBV7-3,CASSQLRGTEQYF
TRBJ1-2,TRBV12-5,CASGLYRGAGYTF
TRBJ2-3,TRBV5-4,CASSLPGKQGDTQYF
TRBJ2-1,TRBV5-1,CASSLDGRGQGEQFF
TRBJ2-1,TRBV6-5,CASKTGTSFDNEQFF
TRBJ1-1,TRBV7-2,CASSLAEGQSEAFF
TRBJ2-2,TRBV5-4,CASSSPLSGSRTGELFF
TRBJ2-5,TRBV6-4,CASREGLAGGLGTQYF